The T cell receptor (beta chain) described here comes from a study of blood T cell repertoires in COVID-19. As handled by the study authors: The assay estimated nucleated cells by amplifying reference gene primers. The data were produced by immunoSEQ multiplex PCR, yet TCRdb's version contains in-frame clones alone and is incomplete. The DNA gave D and trimming, while V, J and clone size come from that table. Of around 300,000 clones detected, around 89% appear once; the ten largest clones hold approximately 4%. The CDR3 is 12 residues long. Trimming removed 10 bases from V and 10 bases from J, with 14 bases in between. The germline gives CDR1 SEHNR, CDR2 FQNEAQ (reference sequence).

The material sequenced was peripheral blood. The gene calls are TRBV7-9 and TRBJ1-6; D not resolved. The receptor's source is a woman in her forties or fifties with active or convalescent COVID-19. The CDR3 is CATREGGSPLHF. The CDR3 bases are TGTGCCACCCGAGAGGGTGGGTCACCCCTCCACTTT.